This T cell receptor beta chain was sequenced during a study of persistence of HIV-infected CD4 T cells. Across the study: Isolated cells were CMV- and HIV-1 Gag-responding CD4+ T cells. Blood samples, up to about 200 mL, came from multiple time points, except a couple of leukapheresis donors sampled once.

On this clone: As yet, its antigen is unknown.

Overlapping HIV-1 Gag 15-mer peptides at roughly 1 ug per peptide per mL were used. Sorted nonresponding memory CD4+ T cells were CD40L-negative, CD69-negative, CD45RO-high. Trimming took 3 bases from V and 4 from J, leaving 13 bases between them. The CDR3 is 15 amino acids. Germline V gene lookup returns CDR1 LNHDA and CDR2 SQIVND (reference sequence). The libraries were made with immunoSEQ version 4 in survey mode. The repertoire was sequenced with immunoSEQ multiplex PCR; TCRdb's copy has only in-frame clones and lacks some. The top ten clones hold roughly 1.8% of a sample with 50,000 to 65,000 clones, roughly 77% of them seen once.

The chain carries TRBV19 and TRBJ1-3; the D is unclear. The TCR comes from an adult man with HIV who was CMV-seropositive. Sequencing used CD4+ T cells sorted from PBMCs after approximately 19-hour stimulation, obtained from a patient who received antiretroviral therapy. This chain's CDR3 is CASSIGPDPGNTIYF. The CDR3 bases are TGTGCCAGTAGTATCGGTCCTGACCCAGGAAACACCATATATTTT.